This TCR beta chain was captured in a study of regulatory T cells in long-lasting Graves disease. The trim removed 7 bases at V and 7 bases at J, leaving 9 bases unmatched. This CDR3 spans 14 amino acids. Per the germline V gene, CDR1 is SQVTM and CDR2 is ANQGSEA. In its sample, this clonotype was seen a few times. Its matching antigen is unknown. Arm-PCR of CDR3 regions and iRepertoire HTBI primers were the basis on which TCR beta libraries were built. TCRdb reanalysed the multiplex PCR reads using MiXCR and keeps one entry per CDR3 protein. The top ten clones hold approximately 9.3% of a sample with about 540,000 distinct CDR3 sequences, about 14% of them seen once. General study points: New patients shared roughly 980 public clonotypes, fewer than the approximately 3,000 shared by persistent patients.

Time point denoted: newly diagnosed GD, antithyroid drugs for less than 3 months. TCR sequences were obtained from RNA taken from PBMCs. The data also belong to a second study, concerning T cells in Graves' hyperthyroidism and ophthalmopathy. From that paper: With the HTBI primer set, the TCR CDR3 went through a first round of RT-PCR. Onset of ophthalmopathy came a median approximately 6.5 months after the model predicted it.

Sequenced material: peripheral blood mononuclear cells (PBMCs), taken at new diagnosis, from a patient treated with antithyroid drugs. The chain joins TRBV29-1 to TRBJ2-1; 11 bases line up with TRBD1. The receptor was derived from a man aged 25-40 years with Graves disease. This CDR3 reads CSARRDRGLNEQFF. The CDR3 region has the DNA TGCAGCGCCCGCCGGGACAGGGGGTTGAATGAGCAGTTCTTC.